One and the same sample provided the 4 T cell receptor beta chains below, sequenced in a study of Ad26.COV2.S vaccination and SARS-CoV-2 variants. TCRdb's copy holds only in-frame clones and misses some; the assay was immunoSEQ multiplex PCR. The table records roughly 320,000 clones, around 81% of them present only once. Specified treatment: roughly 20 received Ad26.COV2.S at low or high dose, single or two shots; about 5 received placebo; per-sample allocation not given. Day 63 after the first injection of vaccine or placebo was the sampling time. The sample was peripheral blood, taken in a trial of Ad26.COV2.S vaccine versus placebo. The source of these receptors is a person between 18 and 65 years old who received the Ad26.COV2.S COVID-19 vaccine or a placebo.

The gene calls are TRBV5-4 and TRBJ1-6, with TRBD1 identical over 11 bases. Germline CDR1 and CDR2: SGHNT and YYREEE (reference sequence). This CDR3 comprises 16 residues. V was clipped by 3 bases and J by 9 bases; unmatched bases: 8. The CDR3 here is CASSSPGQGGGSPLHF. CDR3 DNA: TGTGCCAGCAGCTCACCGGGACAGGGGGGAGGTTCACCCCTCCACTTT.

The V gene is TRBV2, the J gene TRBJ2-7; D unclear. The V gene lost 8 bases and the J gene lost 2 bases, with 10 bases spanning the gap. The CDR3 has 12 amino acids. Germline V gene data show CDR1 as SNHLY and CDR2 as FYNNEI. Here the CDR3 DNA reads TGTGCCAGCGGCTACTTAGCCTACGAGCAGTACTTC. Amino acid sequence: CASGYLAYEQYF.

The chain combines TRBV9 with TRBJ2-1; TRBD1 or TRBD2 may be the D gene (5 bases each). The CDR3 contains 13 residues. In germline, CDR1 is SGDLS, CDR2 YYNGEE. The V end was cut by 6 bases, the J end by 10 bases, with 17 bases between. CDR3 nucleotide sequence: TGTGCCAGCACTTCCGAGGGGTCGGGGGAGCAGTTCTTC. Encoded protein: CASTSEGSGEQFF.

V and J are TRBV6-5 and TRBJ2-7; TRBD2 agrees at 9 bases. The CDR3 is 15 amino acids. Germline V lookup: CDR1 MNHEY, CDR2 SVGAGI. V lost 0 bases to trimming and J lost 5 bases; unmatched junction nucleotides: 5. CDR3 sequence (DNA): TGTGCCAGCAGTTACTCGGGACTAGCATCGAACGAGCAGTACTTC. The encoded protein is CASSYSGLASNEQYF.